Listed here is a single T cell receptor (beta chain). Its antigen is unidentified. This entry is derived from a study of shared clonotypes between healthy human individuals. Notes on the study in general: Among donors, sharing of clonotypes was expected to be affected by sequencing depth.

The authors divided CD4+ cells into CD45RA+ naive and CD45RA-negative memory subsets. Germline V gene sequence: CDR1 MNHEY, CDR2 SVGAGI. There are 14 residues in the CDR3. Trimming took off 2 bases at V and 9 bases at J, with 11 bases between the two ends. The protocol was immunoSEQ multiplex PCR, while the TCRdb copy is restricted to in-frame clones and leaves out a portion. The sample includes some 2,000,000 clones, approximately 95% seen only once; the top ten take about 0.13%. This clonotype originated in a man between 18 and 29 years old in good health. V and J are TRBV6-5 and TRBJ1-6, with D unclear. Sequenced material: naive CD4+ T cells sorted from blood. Subset: CD45RA+ positively selected. The CDR3: CASSYNWGGSPLHF. The CDR3 DNA follows: TGTGCCAGCAGTTACAACTGGGGAGGTTCACCCCTCCACTTT.